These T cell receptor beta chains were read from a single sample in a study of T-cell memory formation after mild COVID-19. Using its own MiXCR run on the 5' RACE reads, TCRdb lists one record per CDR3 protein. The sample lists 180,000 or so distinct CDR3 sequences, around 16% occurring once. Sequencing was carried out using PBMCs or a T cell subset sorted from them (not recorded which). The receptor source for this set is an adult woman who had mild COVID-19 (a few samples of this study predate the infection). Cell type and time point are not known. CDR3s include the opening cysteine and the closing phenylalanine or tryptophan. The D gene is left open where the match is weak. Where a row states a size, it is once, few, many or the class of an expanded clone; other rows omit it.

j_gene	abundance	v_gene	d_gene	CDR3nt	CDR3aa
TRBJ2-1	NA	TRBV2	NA	TGTGCCAGCATTTTTCAGGACGCCTACATCGATGAGCAGTTCTTC	CASIFQDAYIDEQFF
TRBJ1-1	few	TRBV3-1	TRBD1	TGTGCCAGCAGCCACCGGACAGGTGAAGCTTTCTTT	CASSHRTGEAFF
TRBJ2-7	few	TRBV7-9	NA	TGTGCCAGCAGCCCCCGGTGGGTGGACCTCCCGATCTACGAGCAGTACTTC	CASSPRWVDLPIYEQYF
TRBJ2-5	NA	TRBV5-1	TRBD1	TGCGCCAGCAGCGCGCAGGGGGTCCAGTACTTC	CASSAQGVQYF
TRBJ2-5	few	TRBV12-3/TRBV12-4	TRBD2	TGTGCCAGCAGTCCCCGCCGGGCGGGGGACGGGGAGACCCAGTACTTC	CASSPRRAGDGETQYF
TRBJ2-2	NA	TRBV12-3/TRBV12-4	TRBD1	TGTGCCAGCTCGGGACAGGGATACACCGGGGAGCTGTTTTTT	CASSGQGYTGELFF
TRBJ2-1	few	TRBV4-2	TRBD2	TGTGCCAGCAGCCGCGAGCGGGATAGCGGGAGAATGAATGAGCAGTTCTTC	CASSRERDSGRMNEQFF
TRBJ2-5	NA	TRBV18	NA	TGTGCCAGCTCACCACTAAGGCAAGAGACCCAGTACTTC	CASSPLRQETQYF
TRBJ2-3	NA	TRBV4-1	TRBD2	TGCGCCAGCAGCCAAGAAGGGAGGACTAGCGGGAGTTTCCGCGGAGATACGCAGTATTTT	CASSQEGRTSGSFRGDTQYF
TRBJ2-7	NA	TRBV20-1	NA	TGCAGTGCTAGAGAGACGAGTAGGAAGCTGTACGAGCAGTACTTC	CSARETSRKLYEQYF
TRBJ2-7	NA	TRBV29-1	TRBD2	TGCAGCGTGCGGGAGGGAGCTTTGGAGTACTTC	CSVREGALEYF
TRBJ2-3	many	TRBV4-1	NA	TGCGCCAGCAGCCAGAACCGAGGGGGCGGAGGGGTAGATACGCAGTATTTT	CASSQNRGGGGVDTQYF
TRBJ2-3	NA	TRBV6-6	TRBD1	TGTGCCAGCAGTAGAGCCCAAGACAGGGGTCGGTATTTT	CASSRAQDRGRYF
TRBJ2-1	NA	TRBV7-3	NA	TGTGCCAGCAGCCATGCAGGGGTAGGAAACAATGAGCAGTTCTTC	CASSHAGVGNNEQFF
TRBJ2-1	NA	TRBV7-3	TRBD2	TGTGCCAGCAGCCACGGGGGGGAGCAGTTCTTC	CASSHGGEQFF
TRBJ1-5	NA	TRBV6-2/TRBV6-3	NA	TGTGCCAGCAGTTGGCCGGGCCCCATCAATCAGCCCCAGCATTTT	CASSWPGPINQPQHF
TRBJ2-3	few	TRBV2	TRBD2	TGTGCCAGCAGTCCACGACTAGCGGGGGGCGGAGGAGATACGCAGTATTTT	CASSPRLAGGGGDTQYF
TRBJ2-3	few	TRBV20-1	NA	TGCAGTGCTGGTAGCGGGACAGGGTCAGGAGATACGCAGTATTTT	CSAGSGTGSGDTQYF
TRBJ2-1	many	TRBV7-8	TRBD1	TGTGCCAGCAGCGCGAACCCCGGGACAGGCTTGAAGAATGAGCAGTTCTTC	CASSANPGTGLKNEQFF
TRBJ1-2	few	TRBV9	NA	TGTGCCAGCAGCCGAATTATCGGGTCAGCTTATGGCTACACCTTC	CASSRIIGSAYGYTF
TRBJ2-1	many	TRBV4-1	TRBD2	TGCGCCAGCAGCCAGTCCCCTGCGGGGGGGCAGAATGAGCAGTTCTTC	CASSQSPAGGQNEQFF
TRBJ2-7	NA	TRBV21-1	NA	TGTGCCAGCAGCAAAGTAGGAACCAAGCTAGCTATCCGCTACGAGCAGTACTTC	CASSKVGTKLAIRYEQYF
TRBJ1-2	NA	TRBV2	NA	TGTGCCAGCAGTGAACCCCCCGCAGGGCCGGACTATGGCTACACCTTC	CASSEPPAGPDYGYTF
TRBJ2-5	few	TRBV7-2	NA	TGTGCCAGCAGCTGGACTATTACTCAAGAGACCCAGTACTTC	CASSWTITQETQYF
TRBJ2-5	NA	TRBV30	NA	TGTGCCTGGAGTCCAGTCGGTGGCCAGTACTTC	CAWSPVGGQYF
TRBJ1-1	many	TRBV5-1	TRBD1	TGCGCCAGCAGCCCAGAGGGACAGGAAGCTTTCTTT	CASSPEGQEAFF
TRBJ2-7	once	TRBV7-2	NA	TGTGCCAGCAGCTTATCTAGGGTACTCGGCGAGCAGTACTTC	CASSLSRVLGEQYF
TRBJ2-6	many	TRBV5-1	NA	TGCGCCAGCAGCTTAGCGGGCTCTGGGGCCAACGTCCTGACTTTC	CASSLAGSGANVLTF
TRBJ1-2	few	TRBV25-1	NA	TGTGCCAGCAGTGCGCTGACGGACTATGGCTACACCTTC	CASSALTDYGYTF
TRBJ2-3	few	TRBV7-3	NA	TGTGCCAGCAGCTTACTCGGCCAGGGAAGCACAGATACGCAGTATTTT	CASSLLGQGSTDTQYF
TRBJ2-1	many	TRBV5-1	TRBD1	TGCGCCAGCAGCTTGGGACACCGGGACAGTAGGTTGGATGAGCAGTTCTTC	CASSLGHRDSRLDEQFF
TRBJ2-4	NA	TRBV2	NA	TGTGCCAGCAGGGAAGGGCTAGCCAAAAACATTCAGTACTTC	CASREGLAKNIQYF
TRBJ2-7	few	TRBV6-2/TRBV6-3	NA	TGTGCCAGCAAAAGGGGGGACCAGAGCTACGAGCAGTACTTC	CASKRGDQSYEQYF
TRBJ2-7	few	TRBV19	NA	TGTGCCAGTAGTTCACCAGGAGTTAGCTACGAGCAGTACTTC	CASSSPGVSYEQYF
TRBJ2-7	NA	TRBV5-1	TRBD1	TGCGCCAGCAGCACAGGGGGGAGGTCCATAGCCGAGCAGTACTTC	CASSTGGRSIAEQYF
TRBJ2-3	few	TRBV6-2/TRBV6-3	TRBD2	TGTGCCAGCAGAAATCTTCAGACTAGCGGGAGGGCCAAGGATACGCAGTATTTT	CASRNLQTSGRAKDTQYF
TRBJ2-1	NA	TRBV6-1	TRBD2	TGTGCCAGCAGTGTTCTAGCGGGGGTCAATGAGCAGTTCTTC	CASSVLAGVNEQFF
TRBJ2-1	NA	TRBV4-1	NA	TGCGCCAGCAGCCACGGAACGGGGTTAACCTACAATGAGCAGTTCTTC	CASSHGTGLTYNEQFF
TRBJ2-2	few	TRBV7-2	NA	TGTGCCAGCAGCTTATTTGCCGGGGAGCTGTTTTTT	CASSLFAGELFF
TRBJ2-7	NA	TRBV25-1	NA	TGTGCCAGCCCTGGGGCAGGGGACGAGCAGTACTTC	CASPGAGDEQYF
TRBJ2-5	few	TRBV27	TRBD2	TGTGCCAGCAGTCCTTTAGCGGGGATGGAGACCCAGTACTTC	CASSPLAGMETQYF
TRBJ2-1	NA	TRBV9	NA	TGTGCCAGCAGCGCGTTAACGGGAGATCGGCAGTTCTTC	CASSALTGDRQFF
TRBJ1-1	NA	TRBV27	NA	TGTGCCAGCAGGGCCGGGACAATGAACACTGAAGCTTTCTTT	CASRAGTMNTEAFF
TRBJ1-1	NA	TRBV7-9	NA	TGTGCCAGCAGCTTAGGGAGACCGGGAACTGAAGCTTTCTTT	CASSLGRPGTEAFF
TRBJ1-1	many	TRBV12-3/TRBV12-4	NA	TGTGCCAGCAGAGCCTCGGTGAACACTGAAGCTTTCTTT	CASRASVNTEAFF
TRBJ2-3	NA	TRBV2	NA	TGTGCCAGCGGCGACAAATACTTCACAGATACGCAGTATTTT	CASGDKYFTDTQYF
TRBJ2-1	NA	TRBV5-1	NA	TGCGCCAGCAGCTTGGCAGGGGACAACACCAATGAGCAGTTCTTC	CASSLAGDNTNEQFF
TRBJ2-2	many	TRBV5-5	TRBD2	TGTGCCAGCACCTTGGGGCTAGCGGTCACCGGGGAGCTGTTTTTT	CASTLGLAVTGELFF
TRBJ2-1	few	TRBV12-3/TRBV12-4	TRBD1	TGTGCCAGCAGTTTACCCCACAGGGGTAAGGCCTACAATGAGCAGTTCTTC	CASSLPHRGKAYNEQFF
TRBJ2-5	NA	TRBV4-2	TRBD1	TGTGCCAGCAGCCAAGATTGGAGGCAGGGGACAGGAGTACAAGAGACCCAGTACTTC	CASSQDWRQGTGVQETQYF
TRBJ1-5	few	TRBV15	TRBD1	TGTGCCACCAGCAGAGGACAGGGGGCTCGCCAGCCCCAGCATTTT	CATSRGQGARQPQHF
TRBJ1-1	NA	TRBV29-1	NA	TGCAGCGTTCATCAATCTGAAGCTTTCTTT	CSVHQSEAFF
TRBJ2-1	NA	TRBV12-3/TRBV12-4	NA	TGTGCCAGCAGTTTAGCTCCTGAGGAGCAGTTCTTC	CASSLAPEEQFF
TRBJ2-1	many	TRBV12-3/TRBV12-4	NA	TGTGCCAGCACCCTGTCTGGGGCCGGTAATGAGCAGTTCTTC	CASTLSGAGNEQFF
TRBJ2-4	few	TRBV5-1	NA	TGCGCCAGCAGCCTGGAGGGCAGTCCCAAAAACATTCAGTACTTC	CASSLEGSPKNIQYF